Included here is one T cell receptor (beta chain) sequence, with context. The target of this receptor is not known. Base qualities are not at hand, and no much larger clone is one base apart. The sample originates from a study of blood T cell repertoires in COVID-19 (TCRdb year 2020). With regard to the full study: Samples covering the acute and convalescent phases of COVID-19 were provided by collaborators in the United States, Italy and Spain. The prospective study material was composed of cDNA or gDNA derived from T cells, B-cell-depleted T cells, or PBMCs. Subjects who had been exposed to COVID-19, were actively infected with it, or had recovered from it provided the deeply sampled blood TCRbeta repertoires that made up the dataset. The repertoires were made available in a free public database intended to serve as a resource for research on the immune response to SARS-CoV-2. Samples were obtained from the ongoing ImmuneRACE study (first 160 participants) and from over 1,000 subjects provided by 6 global collaborators. The sample metadata nearly always contained a de-identified subject ID, COVID-19 status, age in years and sex. Where available, HLA class I and class II types were taken from metadata supplied by the sample provider and were not determined by assay-based typing. The paper's findings and limits, for the study overall: How much clinical and demographic metadata was included differed by source and by participant, and the metadata was provided uncurated.

The CDR3 numbers 13 residues from cysteine through phenylalanine. The CDR3 DNA has 39 bases and is translated from base 1. The germline V gene gives CDR1 as SGHAT and CDR2 as FQNNGV. The germline V end is reduced by 5 bases and the J end by 7 bases; junction bases left unmatched: 6. TCRbeta CDR3 regions were amplified from genomic DNA using the immunoSEQ Assay, a bias-controlled multiplex PCR. In the source study's methods: The number of nucleated cells in each sample was estimated by amplification of reference gene primers within the assay. Sequence reads were collapsed and filtered to measure the absolute abundance of every unique TCRbeta CDR3 rearrangement. For each sample, productive Simpson clonality was calculated as the square root of Simpson's diversity index over productive rearrangements. The immuneACCESS repertoire file appears here via TCRdb, limited to in-frame rearrangements. These files lack a portion of the clones; in checked studies, under half of the deficit traces to unresolved V genes, and the cause of the others is not known. D and trimming were read from the DNA, whereas the V and J calls and clone size are those reported in that table. The sample data list about 270,000 clones, and 85% to 90% of these were observed just once. The ten biggest clones cover approximately 4% of the sample.

Participants in the prospective study were aged about 18 to 100 years, lived in more than 20 United States geographic areas, and enrolled through a virtual design. To assign participants to cohorts, the prospective study relied on clinical history that participants themselves reported in a screening survey and a study questionnaire. In the prospective study, mobile phlebotomists collected whole blood, serum and a nasopharyngeal or oropharyngeal swab from each participant. Over a roughly two-month period, participants in the prospective study had the option of providing additional blood draws and questionnaires. Before DNA extraction, prospective study blood samples were shipped either frozen or at room temperature.

In this chain, TRBV11-2 is recombined with TRBJ2-7, and TRBD1 matches 9 of the central bases. The clonotype was recovered from a woman aged 25 to 39 with acute COVID-19. Input material: PBMCs or T cells enriched from blood (not recorded which). The CDR3 corresponds to CASSRTGAGEQYF. In nucleotide form, the sequence is TGTGCCAGCAGCCGGACAGGGGCGGGAGAGCAGTACTTC.